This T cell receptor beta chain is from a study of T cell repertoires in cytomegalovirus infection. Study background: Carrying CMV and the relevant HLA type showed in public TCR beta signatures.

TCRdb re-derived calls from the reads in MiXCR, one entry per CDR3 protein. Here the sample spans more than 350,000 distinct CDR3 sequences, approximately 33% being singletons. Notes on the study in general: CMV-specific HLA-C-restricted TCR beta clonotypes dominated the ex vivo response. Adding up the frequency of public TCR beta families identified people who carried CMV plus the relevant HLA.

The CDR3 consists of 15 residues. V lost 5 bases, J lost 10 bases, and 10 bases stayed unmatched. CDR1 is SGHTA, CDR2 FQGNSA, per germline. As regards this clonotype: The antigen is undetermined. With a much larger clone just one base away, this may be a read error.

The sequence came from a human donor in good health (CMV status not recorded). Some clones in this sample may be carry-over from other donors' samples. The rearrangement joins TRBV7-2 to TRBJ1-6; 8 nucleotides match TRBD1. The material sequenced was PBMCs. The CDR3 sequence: CASSSLTGGKSPLHF. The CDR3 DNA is TGTGCCAGCAGCAGTCTTACAGGGGGGAAATCACCCCTCCACTTT.